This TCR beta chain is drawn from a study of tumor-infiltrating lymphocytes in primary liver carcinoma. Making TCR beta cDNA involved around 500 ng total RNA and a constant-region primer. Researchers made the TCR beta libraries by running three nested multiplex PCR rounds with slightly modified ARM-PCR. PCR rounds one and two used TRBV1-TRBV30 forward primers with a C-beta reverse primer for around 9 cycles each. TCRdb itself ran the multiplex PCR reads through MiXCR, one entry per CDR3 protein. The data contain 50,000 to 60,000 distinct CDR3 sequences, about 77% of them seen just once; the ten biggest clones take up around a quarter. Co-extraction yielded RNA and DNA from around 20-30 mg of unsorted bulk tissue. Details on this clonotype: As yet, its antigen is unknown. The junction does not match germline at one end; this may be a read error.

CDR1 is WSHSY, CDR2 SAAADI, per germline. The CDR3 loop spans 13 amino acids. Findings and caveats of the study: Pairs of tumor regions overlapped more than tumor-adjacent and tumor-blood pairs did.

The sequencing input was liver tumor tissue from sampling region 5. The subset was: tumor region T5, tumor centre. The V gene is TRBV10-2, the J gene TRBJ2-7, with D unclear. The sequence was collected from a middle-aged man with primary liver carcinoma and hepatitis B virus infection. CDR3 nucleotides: TGCGCCGGCAGTAAATTGCCCCGCTACGAGCAGTACTTC. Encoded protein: CAGSKLPRYEQYF.